This T cell receptor (beta chain) is drawn from a study of a mutant IDH1 vaccine in newly diagnosed glioma. CDR1 is SGHRS, CDR2 YFSETQ, per germline. The CDR3 runs to 12 residues. V lost 0 bases and J 4 bases, leaving 4 bases between the germline ends. Here immunoSEQ multiplex PCR was the method, and the copy in TCRdb shows in-frame clones only, minus some. Of around 87,000 clones listed, about 83% are singletons. Time point meaning: baseline, week 1 (first vaccination visit). Described treatment: pre-vaccination baseline after standard-of-care therapy. The specimen comprised PBMCs, sampled from a glioma patient treated with radiotherapy, temozolomide or both. The clonotype comes from a woman in her forties or fifties with glioma. The J gene is TRBJ2-5, the V gene TRBV5-1; D ambiguous. CDR3 in amino acids: CASSLEGETQYF. In DNA, the CDR3 is TGCGCCAGCAGCTTGGAAGGAGAGACCCAGTACTTC.